This is a list of T cell receptor beta chains from one sample in a study of shared clonotypes between healthy human individuals. Profiled with immunoSEQ multiplex PCR; TCRdb holds only in-frame clones, not every one. The data show approximately 640,000 clones, 90% seen once. Sequencing was carried out using memory CD8+ T cells from PBMCs. All receptors come from a man aged 18 to 29 in good health. Some clones in this sample may be carry-over from other donors' samples. CDR3s include the opening cysteine and the closing phenylalanine or tryptophan. A D gene is named only where the DNA matches it firmly. Size tells how often a clone was seen (once, few, many) or the class of an expanded clone, and some rows leave it out.

TRBJ2-7 | TRBV4-1 | - | once | CASSQDGNYYEQYF | TGCGCCAGCAGCCAAGATGGCAACTACTACGAGCAGTACTTC
TRBJ2-7 | TRBV27 | TRBD2 | - | CASSPRGGRGQYF | TGTGCCAGCAGCCCCCGGGGGGGGCGGGGGCAGTACTTC
TRBJ1-1 | TRBV11-2 | - | few | CASSLGLNTEAFF | TGTGCCAGCAGCTTAGGGCTGAACACTGAAGCTTTCTTT
TRBJ2-3 | TRBV9 | TRBD2 | - | CASSSNPAGVAADTQYF | TGTGCCAGCAGCTCCAATCCGGCGGGAGTAGCGGCAGATACGCAGTATTTT
TRBJ2-3 | TRBV9 | - | - | CASSVRPTDTQYF | TGTGCCAGCAGCGTACGGCCCACAGATACGCAGTATTTT
TRBJ2-7 | TRBV4-2 | TRBD2 | - | CASSQEERENHEQYF | TGTGCCAGCAGCCAAGAAGAGCGGGAGAACCACGAGCAGTACTTC
TRBJ2-7 | TRBV5-6 | - | once | CASSREPYYEQYF | TGTGCCAGCAGCCGCGAACCTTACTACGAGCAGTACTTC
TRBJ2-5 | TRBV28 | - | - | CASSFRGSRGETQYF | TGTGCCAGCAGTTTTCGGGGGTCCCGCGGGGAGACCCAGTACTTC
TRBJ1-4 | TRBV29-1 | - | once | CSAKQGMNEKLFF | TGCAGCGCCAAACAGGGAATGAATGAAAAACTGTTTTTT
TRBJ1-2 | TRBV7-9 | TRBD1 | few | CASSGGTGGFGYTF | TGTGCCAGCAGCGGAGGGACAGGGGGCTTTGGCTACACCTTC
TRBJ1-3 | TRBV9 | - | - | CASSATGSTTHRNTIYF | TGTGCCAGCAGCGCGACAGGATCGACCACCCACCGAAACACCATATATTTT
TRBJ1-3 | TRBV6-5 | - | - | CASSTGGNSGNTIYF | TGTGCCAGCAGTACGGGAGGGAACTCTGGAAACACCATATATTTT
TRBJ2-3 | TRBV9 | - | - | CASSGFRGLSTDTQYF | TGTGCCAGCAGCGGGTTCAGGGGCCTTAGCACAGATACGCAGTATTTT
TRBJ2-7 | TRBV4-3 | - | - | CASSQVWAGSRYEQYF | TGCGCCAGCAGCCAAGTTTGGGCCGGGAGTAGGTACGAGCAGTACTTC
TRBJ2-1 | TRBV27 | TRBD1 | once | CASSSSRTGVNEQFF | TGTGCCAGCAGTTCCTCCAGGACAGGGGTTAATGAGCAGTTCTTC
TRBJ1-5 | TRBV7-9 | - | few | CASTRGAGNQPQHF | TGTGCCAGCACGAGGGGTGCGGGCAATCAGCCCCAGCATTTT
TRBJ2-7 | TRBV28 | - | once | CASSMDDRYEQYF | TGTGCCAGCAGTATGGACGACCGCTACGAGCAGTACTTC
TRBJ1-2 | TRBV11-2 | - | once | CASSYKNTGYYGYTF | TGTGCCAGCAGCTACAAGAACACGGGCTACTATGGCTACACCTTC